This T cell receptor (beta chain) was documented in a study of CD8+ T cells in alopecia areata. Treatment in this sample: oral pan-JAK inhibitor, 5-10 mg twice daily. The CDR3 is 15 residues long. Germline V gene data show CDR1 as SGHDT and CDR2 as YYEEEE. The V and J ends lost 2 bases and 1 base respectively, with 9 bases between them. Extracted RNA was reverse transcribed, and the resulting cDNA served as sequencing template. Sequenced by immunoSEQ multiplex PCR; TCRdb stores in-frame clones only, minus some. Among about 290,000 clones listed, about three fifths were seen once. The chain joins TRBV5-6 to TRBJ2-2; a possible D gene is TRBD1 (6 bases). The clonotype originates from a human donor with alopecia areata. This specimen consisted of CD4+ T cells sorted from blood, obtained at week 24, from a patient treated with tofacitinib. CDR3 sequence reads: CASSLGTKNTGELFF. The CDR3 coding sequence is TGTGCCAGCAGCTTAGGGACAAAGAACACCGGGGAGCTGTTTTTT.